The 30 T cell receptor beta chains below come from one sample, sequenced in a study of early T cells in non-severe SARS-CoV-2 infection. TCRdb re-derived calls from the 5' RACE reads in MiXCR, one entry per CDR3 protein. The sample lists 45,000 to 70,000 distinct CDR3 sequences, 6.2% occurring once. The specimen was whole blood. The receptor source for this set is an adult who was a healthcare worker with PCR-confirmed SARS-CoV-2 infection or an uninfected control (not recorded which).

This clonotype has at least ten counts. This chain uses TRBV19 with TRBJ2-1; D unresolved. This CDR3 is 16 amino acids long. The germline gives CDR1 LNHDA, CDR2 SQIVND (reference sequence). Trimming stripped 5 bases from V and 3 bases from J, with 17 bases between. The CDR3 loop is CASSRTLDTVYNEQFF. The CDR3 DNA follows: TGTGCCAGTAGTCGGACCCTTGACACCGTCTACAATGAGCAGTTCTTC.

This clonotype was detected many times. The chain joins TRBV7-2 to TRBJ2-7; 7 positions agree with TRBD1. This CDR3 region has 16 residues. Germline CDR1 is SGHTA and CDR2 is FQGNSA. With V trimmed by 0 bases and J by 5 bases, 10 bases remained unmatched. CDR3 DNA sequence: TGTGCCAGCAGCTTAGCCTCGGCAGGGGGTACCAACGAGCAGTACTTC. Its protein is CASSLASAGGTNEQYF.

This clonotype occurred many times. Written as DNA, the CDR3 is TGCGCCAGCTTGGGACTGAAAGAGACCCAGTACTTC. It encodes CASLGLKETQYF. The V call is TRBV10-1, the J call TRBJ2-5, with TRBD2 as a possible D gene (6 bases). The germline V gene encodes CDR1 WNHNN and CDR2 SYGVQD (reference sequence). The CDR3 has 12 residues. Trimming removed 8 bases at V and 3 bases at J, with 10 bases between.

In this sample, this clonotype turned up many times. This sequence joins TRBV20-1 and TRBJ2-7; possibly TRBD1 for D (6 bases). This CDR3 spans 14 amino acids. V was cut by 4 bases and J by 5 bases, with 18 bases left in between. Looked up from germline, CDR1 is DFQATT and CDR2 is SNEGSKA (reference sequence). CDR3 nucleotides: TGCAGTGCTATAAGTAACAGGGTCCCTAACGAGCAGTACTTC. This sequence encodes CSAISNRVPNEQYF.

V is TRBV29-1 and J is TRBJ1-1; no clear D. This CDR3 comprises 10 residues. V was cut by 2 bases and J by 10 bases, with 8 bases left in between. Germline V gene data show CDR1 as SQVTM and CDR2 as ANQGSEA. The CDR3 sequence: CSVEQLGAFF. The CDR3 coding sequence is TGCAGCGTTGAACAACTTGGAGCTTTCTTT.

In this sample, this clonotype turned up many times. The rearrangement uses TRBV12-3 or TRBV12-4 and TRBJ1-2; D perhaps matches TRBD1 (6 bases). V gave up 6 bases and J gave up 6 bases, with 14 bases separating them. This CDR3 is 13 amino acids long. The CDR3 spells CASSLGGGNGYTF. In DNA form, the CDR3 reads TGTGCCAGCAGCCTAGGGGGTGGAAATGGCTACACCTTC.

This clonotype was seen just once. A much larger clone sits a single nucleotide away, making a read error possible. The chain carries TRBV7-2 and TRBJ2-3; 10 bases are a match to TRBD1. The CDR3 extends over 14 amino acids. Looked up from germline, CDR1 is SGHTA and CDR2 is FQGNSA. The CDR3 nucleotides read TGTGTCAGCAGTTCCGGGACAGGGGCAGATACGCAGTATTTT. Translation gives CVSSSGTGADTQYF.

The chain links TRBV11-2 to TRBJ2-7; tentative D call: TRBD2 (5 bases). The CDR3 extends over 15 amino acids. Germline CDR1 is SGHAT and CDR2 is FQNNGV. V lost 5 bases to trimming and J lost 7 bases, with 21 bases between them. CDR3 region: CASSILSGFIWEQYF. CDR3 coding DNA: TGTGCCAGCAGCATATTATCGGGATTTATTTGGGAGCAGTACTTC.

The chain links TRBV28 to TRBJ2-6; D gene uncertain. The CDR3 runs to 15 residues. Trimming took 3 bases from V and 0 from J, leaving 6 bases between them. The germline CDR1 and CDR2 sequences are MDHEN and SYDVKM. The CDR3 coding sequence is TGTGCCAGCAGTTTCCGAGTCTCTGGGGCCAACGTCCTGACTTTC. As protein: CASSFRVSGANVLTF.

This clonotype turned up a few times. This chain uses TRBV30 with TRBJ2-7; D ambiguous. CDR3 length equals 12 residues. V gave up 0 bases and J gave up 2 bases, with 5 bases separating them. CDR1 and CDR2 (germline): GTSNPN, SVGIG (reference sequence). For the CDR3, the DNA is TGTGCCTGGAGTGTACACCCCTACGAGCAGTACTTC. Translation: CAWSVHPYEQYF.

This clonotype was counted ten times or more. The CDR3 spells CASSQAGGQGYEQYF. The CDR3 DNA is TGCGCCAGCAGCCAAGCGGGAGGACAGGGTTACGAGCAGTACTTC. The chain employs TRBV4-3 and TRBJ2-7, with D possibly TRBD1 on 8 matching bases. V was shortened by 1 base and J by 4 bases, with 14 bases between the two germline ends. This CDR3 region has 15 residues. CDR1 and CDR2 from the germline V gene are LGHNA and YSLEER.

This clonotype has a count of ten or more. The chain recombines TRBV5-6 with TRBJ2-5, with TRBD1 identical over 7 bases. The CDR3 is 14 residues long. From germline, CDR1 is SGHDT and CDR2 YYEEEE. Germline trimming cut 4 bases from V and 1 base from J; bases unmatched to any gene: 4. The CDR3 region has the DNA TGTGCCAGCAGCAAGGGGACAGCCCAAGAGACCCAGTACTTC. Its translation: CASSKGTAQETQYF.

At least ten counts were recorded for this clonotype. The J gene is TRBJ1-6, the V gene TRBV11-3, with D perhaps TRBD1 (6 bases). Trimming shortened V by 2 bases and J by 14 bases, and 40 bases separated the two germline ends. Germline V gives CDR1 SGHNT, CDR2 YENEEA. CDR3 length: 22 residues. The CDR3, as DNA: TGTGCCAGCAGCTTAAGTGGTTATGGTGTGCTGGACAGCCGCCCGGGAGTGGGCTCCCTCCACTTT. It encodes CASSLSGYGVLDSRPGVGSLHF.

This clonotype was observed many times. This chain connects TRBV5-5 to TRBJ1-1; possibly TRBD1 for D (5 bases). Trimming removed 2 bases from V and 4 bases from J, with 15 bases in between. The CDR3 spans 15 residues. The germline gives CDR1 SGHKS, CDR2 YYEKEE (reference sequence). CDR3 sequence reads: CASSFDVGQGTEAFF. The CDR3 region has the DNA TGTGCCAGCAGCTTTGATGTCGGTCAGGGCACTGAAGCTTTCTTT.

This rearrangement joins TRBV21-1 to TRBJ1-2; the table's TRBD1 call for D was not verified on the DNA. TRBV21-1 is designated a pseudogene. The CDR3 sequence is 18 residues long. The CDR3 region has the DNA TGTGCCAGCAGCAAAGAATTACTCCAAGGGGTCAGAACCTATGGCTACACCTTC. Translation: CASSKELLQGVRTYGYTF.

This clonotype was observed many times. The chain links TRBV3-1 to TRBJ2-7; no clear D. This CDR3 comprises 15 residues. CDR1 is LGHDT, CDR2 YNNKEL, per germline (reference sequence). The V gene lost 0 bases and the J gene lost 6 bases, with 15 bases spanning the gap. The CDR3: CASSQDSSNSREQYF. The CDR3 DNA reads TGTGCCAGCAGCCAAGACTCGTCAAACAGTCGCGAGCAGTACTTC.

V is TRBV5-5 and J is TRBJ2-1; a weak D match, TRBD2 (5 bases). CDR1 is SGHKS and CDR2 is YYEKEE in the germline V gene (reference sequence). This CDR3 is 18 amino acids long. V shed 4 bases and J shed 5 bases, with 25 bases lying between them. CDR3 residues: CASSQVAARGLSNNEQFF. The CDR3, as DNA: TGTGCCAGCAGCCAAGTGGCCGCCCGGGGTCTATCTAACAATGAGCAGTTCTTC.

The genes are TRBV9 and TRBJ1-1, with D possibly matching TRBD1 (6 bases). The CDR3 spans 15 residues. V was cut by 0 bases and J by 2 bases, with 11 bases left in between. Germline CDR1 is SGDLS and CDR2 is YYNGEE. The CDR3 DNA follows: TGTGCCAGCAGCGTAGTTGCCAGGGGAAACACTGAAGCTTTCTTT. It encodes CASSVVARGNTEAFF.

As regards this clonotype: A read error may account for a junction end that differs from germline. This chain joins TRBV18 and TRBJ2-7, with 11 bases that match TRBD1. This CDR3 contains 16 residues. Germline V CDR1 and CDR2: KGHSH, LQKENI. CDR3 DNA sequence: TGTGCCAGATCACCACAGGCGGACAGGGGGCGATACGAGCAGTACTTC. Amino acids: CARSPQADRGRYEQYF.

This clonotype was seen ten or more times. This sequence joins TRBV7-2 and TRBJ2-3; 7 bases match TRBD1. The ends lost 1 base at V and 4 bases at J; junction bases unmatched: 5. The CDR3 totals 15 residues. CDR1 is SGHTA and CDR2 is FQGNSA in the germline V gene. CDR3 residues: CASSLGTGIADTQYF. CDR3 nucleotide sequence: TGTGCCAGCAGCTTAGGGACAGGAATAGCAGATACGCAGTATTTT. The full variable domain, with the rest looked up from reference TRBV7-2 and TRBJ2-3, is GAGVSQSPSNKVTEKGKDVELRCDPISGHTALYWYRQSLGQGLEFLIYFQGNSAPDKSGLPSDRFSAERTGGSVSTLTIQRTQQEDSAVYLCASSLGTGIADTQYFGPGTRLTVL.

This clonotype was seen many times. This sequence joins TRBV6-5 and TRBJ1-2, with D perhaps matching TRBD1 (6 bases). CDR1 is MNHEY and CDR2 is SVGAGI in the germline V gene. The CDR3 has 15 residues. The ends were cut back, 10 bases at V and 1 base at J, with 19 bases in the middle. The DNA for the CDR3 is TGTGCCACCAAAAAGACAGGACAAAGTAACTATGGCTACACCTTC. This gives the protein CATKKTGQSNYGYTF.

Ten or more counts support this clonotype. The V gene is TRBV4-3, the J gene TRBJ1-3; D gene ambiguous. The CDR3 has 21 residues. V dropped 0 bases and J dropped 2 bases, with 26 bases sitting between them. CDR1 and CDR2 (germline): LGHNA, YSLEER. CDR3 DNA sequence: TGCGCCAGCAGCCAAGATGCATACCAGGCAGGAGTACGTAATGCTGGAAACACCATATATTTT. It yields the protein CASSQDAYQAGVRNAGNTIYF.

This clonotype was detected only a few times. The V gene is TRBV20-1, the J gene TRBJ2-7; possibly TRBD1 for D (5 bases). CDR3 length: 12 amino acids. V was trimmed by 6 bases and J by 6 bases, leaving 15 bases between them. Germline V lookup: CDR1 DFQATT, CDR2 SNEGSKA (reference sequence). CDR3 protein: CSAQGFRREQYF. CDR3 nucleotide sequence: TGCAGTGCCCAGGGTTTCCGTCGCGAGCAGTACTTC.

This clonotype was picked up many times. The chain joins TRBV10-3 to TRBJ1-1; 8 bases map to TRBD1. Germline trimming cut 2 bases from V and 4 bases from J; bases unmatched to any gene: 6. Germline V gene lookup returns CDR1 ENHRY and CDR2 SYGVKD. The CDR3 extends over 15 amino acids. Written as DNA, the CDR3 is TGTGCCATCAGTGAGACCACAGGGGGTCCCACTGAAGCTTTCTTT. Translation gives CAISETTGGPTEAFF.

This chain connects TRBV27 to TRBJ1-1; no clear D. V was pared by 6 bases and J by 0 bases, with 11 bases between. CDR3 size: 14 residues. Germline V gene lookup returns CDR1 MNHEY and CDR2 SMNVEV (reference sequence). The CDR3 here is CASRSSQVNTEAFF. CDR3 nucleotides: TGTGCCAGCAGATCATCACAAGTGAACACTGAAGCTTTCTTT.

This clonotype was counted only a few times. The chain employs TRBV5-6 and TRBJ1-2; D might be TRBD1 (6 bases). The CDR3 is 14 residues long. CDR1 and CDR2 (germline): SGHDT, YYEEEE. Trimming stripped 2 bases from V and 2 bases from J, with 10 bases between. In nucleotides, the CDR3 is TGTGCCAGCAGCTTTGCGGGGGCCAACTATGGCTACACCTTC. It encodes CASSFAGANYGYTF. The full variable domain, rest sourced from reference TRBV5-6 and TRBJ1-2, is DAGVTQSPTHLIKTRGQQVTLRCSPKSGHDTVSWYQQALGQGPQFIFQYYEEEERQRGNFPDRFSGHQFPNYSSELNVNALLLGDSALYLCASSFAGANYGYTFGSGTRLTVV.

This chain uses TRBV9 with TRBJ1-1; D is unclear. The CDR3 runs to 14 residues. V was trimmed by 3 bases and J by 1 base, leaving 10 bases between them. CDR1 is SGDLS and CDR2 is YYNGEE in the germline V gene. The CDR3 DNA reads as TGTGCCAGCAGCGCGCCCCCGGCGAACACTGAAGCTTTCTTT. Protein product: CASSAPPANTEAFF. Supplemented by reference TRBV9 and TRBJ1-1, the full variable domain reads DSGVTQTPKHLITATGQRVTLRCSPRSGDLSVYWYQQSLDQGLQFLIQYYNGEERAKGNILERFSAQQFPDLHSELNLSSLELGDSALYFCASSAPPANTEAFFGQGTRLTVV.

Comments on this clonotype: A much more abundant neighbour one base away suggests this may be a read error. The chain couples TRBV3-1 to TRBJ1-2, with D perhaps matching TRBD1 (5 bases). The CDR3 covers 14 residues. Germline V gives CDR1 LGHDT, CDR2 YNNKEL (reference sequence). Here the CDR3 reads CASSQDLRGHGYSF. CDR3 in DNA: TGTGCCAGCAGCCAAGATCTACGGGGCCATGGCTACTCCTTC.

In its sample, this clonotype was seen a few times. The chain couples TRBV7-9 to TRBJ2-3, with D possibly TRBD1 on 5 matching bases. V lost 1 base, J lost 7 bases, and 15 bases lay in between. The CDR3 is 15 amino acids. Germline CDR1 is SEHNR and CDR2 is FQNEAQ (reference sequence). DNA of the CDR3: TGTGCCAGCAGCTTAGATCAGGGCGGTGCCCATACGCAGTATTTT. Its translation is CASSLDQGGAHTQYF.

Many counts were recorded for this clonotype. J is TRBJ1-1 and V is TRBV29-1; D unresolved. There are 12 residues in the CDR3. Trimming stripped 5 bases from V and 4 bases from J, with 11 bases between. Germline V CDR1 and CDR2: SQVTM, ANQGSEA. CDR3 sequence: CSVLGGSTEAFF. The CDR3 DNA follows: TGCAGCGTTTTGGGAGGGTCCACTGAAGCTTTCTTT.